This T cell receptor (beta chain) was obtained from a study of blood T cells in healthy people across ages (dated by TCRdb to 2013 to 2016). Looking at the study overall: In model experiments, roughly one uniquely barcoded TCR beta cDNA molecule per two T cells was captured by template switching. To track age-related changes in TCR beta repertoire diversity, the study relied on deep sequencing normalized with unique cDNA molecular identifiers. Four age groups were formed from the donors: young (average roughly 15 years), middle-aged (approximately 39), aged (62) and long-lived (roughly 88). The study analyzed two additional independent replicas of 1 million unique cDNA reads from the same blood draw for two donors, one aged 18 to 30 and one aged 80 or older. General findings and caveats noted by the study authors: Compared with the aged group, more naive CD4+ T cells, fewer expanded clones and increased TCR diversity were shown by the long-lived group, suggesting age selection. The CMV infection status of donors was not known, potentially confounding age-related changes in expanded clonotypes. There was a strong correlation between observed TCR beta diversity and the percentage of naive T cells measured by flow cytometry. As age increased, observed TCR beta diversity per million T cells dropped in a roughly linear way, and a significant reduction was already evident by age 40. Estimates of total diversity based on one million sequenced T cells were regarded as lower bounds and as underestimates. Conclusive comparison of naive and antigen-experienced compartments was prevented by the profiling of bulk unsorted PBMCs.

Donors were a few dozen systemically healthy Caucasian individuals from Russia aged roughly 6 to 95 years. Roughly 9.5 milliliters of peripheral blood were drawn from each donor into EDTA-treated Vacutainer tubes. Ficoll-Paque density-gradient centrifugation was used to isolate PBMCs, with at least 6.5 million per sample. Trizol reagent was used to extract total RNA from the PBMCs, yielding at least 5.5 micrograms per sample. For every donor, flow cytometry on a PBMC aliquot measured the percentage of naive CD45RAhigh/CD27high T cells. The method was 5' RACE. The reads were generated on an Illumina HiSeq 2500. The second PCR ran for about 6 to 12 cycles and used a J-beta primer mix along with a sample-barcoded 5' primer. A unique molecular identifier was introduced onto each TCR beta cDNA molecule by a template-switch 5' adaptor carrying 12 random nucleotides. At least 2.5 million CDR3-containing paired-end reads were obtained from each sample. All of the RNA was converted into first-strand cDNA using the Mint cDNA synthesis kit, with a TRBC-specific oligonucleotide serving as the primer. After uracil-DNA glycosylase treatment, a first 18-cycle PCR used universal primers M1SS and BC2_uni_R on all cDNA. As for the original processing: For normalization, 1 million high-quality reads, each with a distinct molecular identifier, were randomly selected from each sample. Instead of being binned into consensus sequences, reads with shared molecular identifiers were discarded. MiTCR, set to a Q25 quality threshold and the strictest error-elimination algorithm, was used for CDR3 identification, clonotype clustering and error correction. Lower-bound total TCR beta diversity was estimated with a nonparametric unseen species model using Euler transformation. TCRdb itself trimmed the public reads at Q25 with fastp, ran MiXCR and retained productive beta chains. Entries that share a CDR3 protein sequence are merged under the most common genes and DNA. TCRdb assigned the V and J calls; the authors' analysis was not used. The sample table lists some 560,000 distinct CDR3 sequences, 27% of them with a count of one. The ten largest clones take up over 3.5% of the sample.

In its sample, this clonotype was seen a few times. Its recognized antigen is unknown. Within one base of it there is no much larger clone, and no base qualities were kept. The CDR1 and CDR2 encoded by the germline V gene (reference sequence) are DFQATT and SNEGSKA. Clipping removes 0 bases from V and 5 bases from J, with 6 as the unmatched junction base count. The CDR3 contains 15 residues, cysteine and phenylalanine counted. Kept here is only the CDR3 DNA, which spans 45 bases and is read in frame from base 1. The same data also contributed to another study, on T cells of mothers and their children. As described in the second report: Nine systemically healthy Caucasian individuals served as donors, namely three mothers together with their six children. cDNA synthesis used all of the extracted RNA, with 1.5 ug of RNA in each 15 ul reaction. In the second PCR, the M1S primer introduced both the sample barcodes and 2-4 random nucleotides. Over 8 million TCR beta CDR3 reads were obtained for each mother, and around 2.7 million reads were obtained for each child. Thymic selection shapes the output of TCR recombination in a similar way in related and unrelated pairs, and inherited differences have a minor effect. Normalized repertoire overlap in related mother-child pairs was always slightly higher than in unrelated mother-child pairs, but the difference was never significant. With a sensitivity of about 100 clones per million clonotypes, no persistent microchimeric T cell clones were detected. In the study, deep NGS was used to compare the TCR beta repertoires of mothers and children, and features distinguishing related mother-child pairs from unrelated individuals were sought. Mothers averaged approximately 40 +/- 4 years of age and children averaged around 11 +/- 4 years. After adapter ligation was performed with NEBNext reagents, the libraries were sequenced on an Illumina HiSeq 2000 with 100+100 nt paired-end reads. Mother and child libraries were prepared a month apart and sequenced in separate runs to prevent cross-contamination. Each donor had between roughly 500,000 and 2,200,000 distinct TCR beta clonotypes identified. Naive TCR beta clonotypes were estimated from low-frequency clonotypes matched to each donor's FACS-determined naive share, without sorting.

This receptor was taken from a boy younger than 10 in good health. The material sequenced was blood. The rearranged chain carries TRBV20-1 and TRBJ1-4, and TRBD1 matches 7 of the central bases. The bases are TGCAGTGCTAGAGATGATGGCAGGGGGAATGAAAAACTGTTTTTT. This yields the protein CSARDDGRGNEKLFF.